This T cell receptor gamma chain derives from a study of γδ T cells in repeated Plasmodium falciparum infection. The overall study: Donors had four controlled P. falciparum NF54 infections over about 640 days.

The CDR3 is made up of 17 amino acids. Germline loops: CDR1 GITISATS, CDR2 ISYDGTV (reference sequence). TCRdb re-called clones from the multiplex PCR reads via CATT. The sample comprises some 32,000 gamma-chain clones, approximately 1.5% of which are singletons, and less than 20% rests with the top ten. This clone has at least ten counts. One base separates it from a far larger clone, so it is likely a read error. The same CDR3 also results from other DNA sequences found in this sample. Gammadelta T cells were flow-sorted from PBMC into Vgamma9/Vdelta2+ and Vdelta2-negative populations for bulk analysis.

The V call is TRGV9, the J call TRGJP. The J gene comes from matching the DNA to germline here; TCRdb lacks it. The sequence was obtained from a pool of human donors (malaria-infected and uninfected, not separated). The sequenced sample was gamma-delta T cells from blood. CDR3 sequence reads: CALWEVLRELGKKIKVF. Here the CDR3 DNA reads TGTGCCTTGTGGGAGGTATTAAGAGAGCTGGGCAAAAAAATCAAGGTATTT.